One sample yielded the 4 T cell receptor beta chains listed below, sequenced in a study of cytomegalovirus exposure and HLA in healthy donors. Both 60 Vbeta primers and 13 Jbeta primers went into the PCR. Sequenced by immunoSEQ multiplex PCR; TCRdb stores in-frame clones only, minus some. Altogether about 170,000 clones are present, approximately 81% being singletons, with the ten largest covering about 2%. What was sequenced was PBMCs. The receptor source for this set is a man aged 18-30 years in good health and CMV-seropositive.

This sequence joins TRBV6-5 and TRBJ1-2, with 9 bases fitting TRBD1. Germline CDR1 reads MNHEY; CDR2 reads SVGAGI. The junction had 9 bases not matched to a gene; V was cut back by 5 bases and J by 11 bases. This CDR3 region has 13 residues. The CDR3 DNA reads TGTGCCAGCAGTACAGGGGGCTTACCGAAGTACACCTTC. Amino acid sequence: CASSTGGLPKYTF.

The CDR3 is CASSSQTSGANTGELFF. The CDR3 nucleotides are TGTGCCAGCAGCTCCCAGACTAGCGGAGCGAACACCGGGGAGCTGTTTTTT. V gene TRBV7-3 combines with J gene TRBJ2-2, with 9 bases identical to TRBD2. Germline V gene sequence: CDR1 SGHTA, CDR2 FQGTGA. CDR3 size: 17 residues. V dropped 4 bases and J dropped 0; count of bases not matched to a gene: 6.

The chain is built from TRBV6-6 and TRBJ2-5; D is undetermined. Germline CDR1 and CDR2: MNHNY and SVGAGI (reference sequence). CDR3 length equals 13 residues. Trimming took 10 bases from V and 2 from J, leaving 14 bases between them. The CDR3 DNA follows: TGTGCCACACGAGAGAGCAAACAAGAGACCCAGTACTTC. Its translation is CATRESKQETQYF.

The rearrangement uses TRBV7-2 and TRBJ1-5; D might be TRBD1 (5 bases). Germline CDR1 SGHTA, CDR2 FQGNSA. CDR3 length: 17 amino acids. The V end was cut by 3 bases, the J end by 2 bases, with 17 bases between. The CDR3 nucleotides are TGTGCCAGCAGCTTCTCTGGGGCTCTTGGAGGCAATCAGCCCCAGCATTTT. Translated, it gives CASSFSGALGGNQPQHF.